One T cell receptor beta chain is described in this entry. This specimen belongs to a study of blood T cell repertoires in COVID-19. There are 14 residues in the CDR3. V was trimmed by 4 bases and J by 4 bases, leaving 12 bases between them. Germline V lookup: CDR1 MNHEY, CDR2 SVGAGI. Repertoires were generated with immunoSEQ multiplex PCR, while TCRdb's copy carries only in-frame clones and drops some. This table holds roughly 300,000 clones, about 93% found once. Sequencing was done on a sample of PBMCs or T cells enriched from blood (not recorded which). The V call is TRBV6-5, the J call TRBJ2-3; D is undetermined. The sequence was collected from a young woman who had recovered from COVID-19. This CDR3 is CASSSLLSSDTQYF. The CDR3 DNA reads TGTGCCAGCAGTTCCCTGCTGAGTTCAGATACGCAGTATTTT.